One and the same sample provided the 6 T cell receptor beta chains below, sequenced in a study of shared clonotypes between healthy human individuals. Some clones are missing from TCRdb's copy, which holds only in-frame ones; the method was immunoSEQ multiplex PCR. The sample contains some 500,000 clones, about 96% of which appear only once. Sequenced: naive CD4+ T cells sorted from blood. Sample subset: CD45RA+ positively selected. These receptors were taken from a woman in her thirties in good health.

V usage is TRBV5-1 and J usage is TRBJ2-5; D ambiguous. Germline CDR1 reads SGHRS; CDR2 reads YFSETQ. The length of the CDR3 is 15 residues. V dropped 1 base and J dropped 2 bases, with 12 bases sitting between them. In nucleotides, the CDR3 is TGCGCCAGCAGCTTGCCGCTAGGTTCGCAAGAGACCCAGTACTTC. It encodes CASSLPLGSQETQYF. The whole variable domain, remainder taken from reference TRBV5-1 and TRBJ2-5, is KAGVTQTPRYLIKTRGQQVTLSCSPISGHRSVSWYQQTPGQGLQFLFEYFSETQRNKGNFPGRFSGRQFSNSRSEMNVSTLELGDSALYLCASSLPLGSQETQYFGPGTRLLVL.

In this sample, this clone turned up once. The chain uses TRBV19 and TRBJ1-1; TRBD1 aligns across 9 bases. CDR1 and CDR2 (germline): LNHDA, SQIVND (reference sequence). This CDR3 is built from 16 residues. V gave up 5 bases and J gave up 0 bases; unmatched junction bases: 7. This CDR3 is CASSFGTGYVNTEAFF. In DNA form, the CDR3 reads TGTGCCAGTAGTTTCGGGACAGGGTATGTGAACACTGAAGCTTTCTTT.

This chain joins TRBV5-5 and TRBJ2-7; TRBD2 might be the D (6 bases). This CDR3 is 14 amino acids long. CDR1 SGHKS and CDR2 YYEKEE come from the germline V gene (reference sequence). V lost 2 bases and J 4 bases, leaving 13 bases between the germline ends. Here the CDR3 reads CASSFGAGNYEQYF. DNA of the CDR3: TGTGCCAGCAGCTTTGGGGCGGGGAATTACGAGCAGTACTTC.

The V call is TRBV10-3, the J call TRBJ2-3; TRBD2 matches 9 bases. CDR1 is ENHRY and CDR2 is SYGVKD in the germline V gene. The length of the CDR3 is 14 residues. Losses at the gene ends were 11 bases for V and 5 bases for J; bases not matched to a gene: 11. The CDR3 here is CASKDSGRGDTQYF. As DNA, the CDR3 is TGTGCCTCTAAAGATAGCGGGAGAGGAGATACGCAGTATTTT.

The V and J genes are TRBV9 and TRBJ2-3; 7 bases map to TRBD2. Germline trimming cut 2 bases from V and 5 bases from J; bases unmatched to any gene: 11. The CDR3 spans 16 residues. Germline CDR1 is SGDLS and CDR2 is YYNGEE. For the CDR3, the DNA is TGTGCCAGCAGCGTTGGGAGCGGGGTAGTGGGAGATACGCAGTATTTT. Translated, it gives CASSVGSGVVGDTQYF.

This rearrangement joins TRBV21-1 to TRBJ2-2; TRBD2, as called in the table, went unchecked against the DNA. TRBV21-1 is annotated as a pseudogene. The CDR3 runs to 17 residues. The CDR3 spells CASSKGSLAGSTGELFF. CDR3 DNA sequence: TGTGCCAGCAGCAAAGGCTCGCTAGCGGGATCCACCGGGGAGCTGTTTTTT.